Listed below are T cell receptor beta chains from one sample, sequenced in a study of OX40 agonist ivuxolimab in advanced cancers. Generated by immunoSEQ multiplex PCR, the TCRdb table keeps only in-frame clones and is missing some. In the table there are fewer than 85,000 clones, around 82% of which are singletons. Here the sequenced sample was CD4+ or CD8+ T cells sorted from blood, taken in a trial of the OX40 agonist ivuxolimab. The origin of the receptors is an adult with an advanced solid tumor such as melanoma, head and neck, liver or kidney cancer. The CDR3 runs from the conserved cysteine through the conserved F or W. The D gene is left open where the match is weak. A row's size may be missing; if present it is once, few, many or a size class.

>-|TRBJ1-1|TRBV28|TRBD1
CASSPRQGWATEAFF
TGTGCCAGCAGTCCAAGACAGGGCTGGGCCACTGAAGCTTTCTTT
>-|TRBJ2-7|TRBV19|TRBD2
CASSRGVTSGTYEQYF
TGTGCCAGTAGTAGGGGGGTGACTAGCGGAACCTACGAGCAGTACTTC
>-|TRBJ2-7|TRBV5-4|TRBD1
CASSFNRGHYEQYF
TGTGCCAGCAGCTTTAACAGGGGGCACTACGAGCAGTACTTC
>-|TRBJ1-2|TRBV7-9|TRBD1
CASSSAGGANGYTF
TGTGCCAGCAGCTCGGCAGGGGGCGCGAACGGCTACACCTTC
>few|TRBJ2-5|TRBV27|-
CASSLGTPRETQYF
TGTGCCAGCAGTTTAGGGACACCACGAGAGACCCAGTACTTC
>-|TRBJ1-4|TRBV27|TRBD1
CASSLQGANEKLFF
TGTGCCAGCAGCCTACAGGGGGCTAATGAAAAACTGTTTTTT
>-|TRBJ1-1|TRBV11-3|-
CASSLGVSSEAFF
TGTGCCAGCAGCTTAGGCGTGTCGTCTGAAGCTTTCTTT
>-|TRBJ2-3|TRBV7-3|TRBD2
CASSRPGTSGDTQYF
TGTGCCAGCAGCCGCCCCGGGACTAGCGGAGATACGCAGTATTTT
>-|TRBJ2-5|TRBV5-1|TRBD2
CASSLAGSGGVQETQYF
TGCGCCAGCAGCTTGGCCGGTAGCGGGGGGGTCCAAGAGACCCAGTACTTC
>-|TRBJ2-7|TRBV11-2|-
CASSLQGIAGPYEQYF
TGTGCCAGCAGCTTGCAGGGAATCGCGGGACCCTACGAGCAGTACTTC
>-|TRBJ2-5|TRBV5-1|TRBD2
CASTKGGSAETQYF
TGCGCCAGCACCAAGGGAGGGTCCGCAGAGACCCAGTACTTC
>-|TRBJ2-3|TRBV18|TRBD1
CASSPLSPGQGYTDTQYF
TGTGCCAGCTCACCCCTAAGCCCGGGACAGGGATACACAGATACGCAGTATTTT
>-|TRBJ1-1|TRBV5-1|-
CASSLVDGGVEAFF
TGCGCCAGCAGCTTGGTGGACGGTGGAGTTGAAGCTTTCTTT
>many|TRBJ1-5|TRBV30|-
CAWSAKGRDVSNQPQHF
TGTGCCTGGAGTGCTAAAGGCCGGGACGTGAGCAATCAGCCCCAGCATTTT
>-|TRBJ2-5|TRBV10-1|-
CASSDGSWETQYF
TGCGCCAGCAGTGATGGGAGCTGGGAGACCCAGTACTTC
>-|TRBJ2-1|TRBV18|TRBD1
CASSLRGRQFF
TGTGCCAGCTCACTCAGGGGGCGGCAGTTCTTC
>-|TRBJ1-3|TRBV7-2|-
CASSLSGNTIYF
TGTGCCAGCAGCTTATCCGGAAACACCATATATTTT
>once|TRBJ2-7|TRBV5-1|-
CASSLGQREQYF
TGCGCCAGCAGCTTAGGCCAACGCGAGCAGTACTTC
>-|TRBJ1-2|TRBV27|-
CASSLAHGQPVYGYTF
TGTGCCAGCAGTTTGGCGCATGGACAGCCCGTTTATGGCTACACCTTC
>-|TRBJ2-1|TRBV5-6|TRBD2
CASSLPTSGRAYNEQFF
TGTGCCAGCAGCTTGCCCACTAGCGGACGGGCCTACAATGAGCAGTTCTTC
>-|TRBJ2-5|TRBV6-6|TRBD1
CASRWTGGRQETQYF
TGTGCCAGCAGGTGGACAGGCGGCCGTCAAGAGACCCAGTACTTC
>-|TRBJ1-1|TRBV7-2|TRBD1
CASSLHRTGAFF
TGTGCCAGCAGCCTACATCGGACAGGAGCTTTCTTT
>few|TRBJ1-3|TRBV2|-
CASSVIRDTGNTIYF
TGTGCCAGCAGTGTAATTAGGGATACTGGAAACACCATATATTTT
>once|TRBJ2-7|TRBV7-2|-
CASSLLYEQYF
TGTGCCAGCAGCTTATTGTACGAGCAGTACTTC
>once|TRBJ2-5|TRBV2|-
CASSGQPGEGGTQYF
TGTGCCAGCAGTGGGCAGCCGGGCGAAGGGGGGACCCAGTACTTC
>-|TRBJ2-2|TRBV11-3|TRBD2
CASSPGRLAANTGELFF
TGTGCCAGCAGCCCTGGCCGACTAGCGGCGAACACCGGGGAGCTGTTTTTT
>-|TRBJ1-6|TRBV19|-
CASSSSGTANSPLHF
TGTGCCAGTAGTTCATCCGGGACTGCGAATTCACCCCTCCACTTT
>-|TRBJ1-1|TRBV7-8|-
CASSYGRRNTEAFF
TGTGCCAGCAGCTACGGCAGACGGAACACTGAAGCTTTCTTT
>-|TRBJ2-3|TRBV7-2|-
CASSPTRYTQYF
TGTGCCAGCAGCCCGACTCGGTATACGCAGTATTTT
>-|TRBJ2-7|TRBV27|-
CASSFGQGRTYEQYF
TGTGCCAGCAGTTTTGGGCAGGGACGGACCTACGAGCAGTACTTC
>-|TRBJ2-3|TRBV10-1|TRBD2
CASSTGLAIDTDTQYF
TGCGCCAGCAGTACGGGACTAGCGATCGACACAGATACGCAGTATTTT
>-|TRBJ2-3|TRBV4-3|-
CASSQDRGRAQGTQYF
TGCGCCAGCAGCCAAGATAGGGGCCGGGCACAGGGTACGCAGTATTTT
>-|TRBJ2-3|TRBV7-3|-
CASSLLGDTQYF
TGTGCCAGCAGCCTTCTAGGGGATACGCAGTATTTT
>few|TRBJ1-2|TRBV19|-
CASSIGFQNYGYTF
TGTGCCAGTAGTATAGGCTTCCAGAACTATGGCTACACCTTC
>-|TRBJ1-4|TRBV6-1|-
CASSVYNGEKLFF
TGTGCCAGCAGTGTGTATAACGGGGAAAAACTGTTTTTT
>-|TRBJ1-2|TRBV7-2|-
CASSLVTGAFGYGYTF
TGTGCCAGCAGCTTAGTTACTGGGGCCTTTGGCTATGGCTACACCTTC
>-|TRBJ1-1|TRBV7-2|TRBD1
CASGGQLDTEAFF
TGTGCCAGTGGGGGACAGCTTGACACTGAAGCTTTCTTT
>once|TRBJ1-4|TRBV6-5|-
CASRKGGNEKLFF
TGTGCCAGCAGGAAAGGAGGGAATGAAAAACTGTTTTTT
>-|TRBJ1-1|TRBV7-9|-
CASSPRSLNTEAFF
TGTGCCAGCAGCCCCCGCAGCCTCAACACTGAAGCTTTCTTT
>-|TRBJ2-1|TRBV11-2|TRBD1
CASSSGTGGFNEQFF
TGTGCCAGCAGCTCCGGGACAGGGGGCTTCAATGAGCAGTTCTTC
>once|TRBJ2-5|TRBV12-5|TRBD1
CASGLVSGTGGQETQYF
TGTGCTAGTGGTTTGGTAAGCGGGACAGGGGGCCAAGAGACCCAGTACTTC
>few|TRBJ2-7|TRBV7-3|TRBD1
CASSLDRGPYEQYF
TGTGCCAGCAGCTTAGACAGGGGGCCCTACGAGCAGTACTTC
>-|TRBJ2-7|TRBV19|TRBD2
CASSMRTSSYEQYF
TGTGCCAGTAGTATGAGGACTAGCTCGTACGAGCAGTACTTC
>-|TRBJ1-4|TRBV7-9|TRBD1
CASSFGQVRDEKLFF
TGTGCCAGCAGCTTCGGACAGGTTCGGGATGAAAAACTGTTTTTT
>once|TRBJ2-2|TRBV28|-
CASSFGGGDTGELFF
TGTGCCAGCAGTTTCGGGGGAGGAGACACCGGGGAGCTGTTTTTT